This T cell receptor (beta chain) was sequenced during a study of blood T cell repertoires in COVID-19. Data came from immunoSEQ multiplex PCR; TCRdb stores just in-frame clones and leaves some out. The sample contains about 370,000 clones, roughly 92% of which appear only once. CDR1 is SGDLS and CDR2 is YYNGEE in the germline V gene. Deletions cut 4 bases from V and 2 bases from J, with 19 bases between. There are 18 residues in the CDR3. This rearrangement joins TRBV9 to TRBJ2-6; TRBD1 might be the D (6 bases). Source material: PBMCs or T cells enriched from blood (not recorded which). The sequence came from a woman aged 40-49 years who had been exposed to COVID-19. CDR3: CASSPRDIGSPGANVLTF. In nucleotides, the CDR3 is TGTGCCAGCAGCCCACGGGACATCGGAAGCCCTGGGGCCAACGTCCTGACTTTC.